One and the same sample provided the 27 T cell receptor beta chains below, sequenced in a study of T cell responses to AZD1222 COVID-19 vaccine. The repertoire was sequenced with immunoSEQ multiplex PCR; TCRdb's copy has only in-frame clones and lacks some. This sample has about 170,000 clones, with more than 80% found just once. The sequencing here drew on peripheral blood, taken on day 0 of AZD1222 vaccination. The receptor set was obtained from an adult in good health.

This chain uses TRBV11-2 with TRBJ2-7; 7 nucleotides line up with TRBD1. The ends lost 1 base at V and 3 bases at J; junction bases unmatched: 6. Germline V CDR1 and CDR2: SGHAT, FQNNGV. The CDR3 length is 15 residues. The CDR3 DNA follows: TGTGCCAGCAGCTTAGCGTATGGACAGGACTACGAGCAGTACTTC. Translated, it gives CASSLAYGQDYEQYF.

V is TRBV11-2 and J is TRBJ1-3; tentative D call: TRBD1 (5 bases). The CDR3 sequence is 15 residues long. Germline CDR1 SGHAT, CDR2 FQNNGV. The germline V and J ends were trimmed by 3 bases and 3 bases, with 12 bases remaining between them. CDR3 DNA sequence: TGTGCCAGCAGCTTGTTAAGGGGAGGTGGAAACACCATATATTTT. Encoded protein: CASSLLRGGGNTIYF.

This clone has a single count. The CDR3 loop is CASSPTGRVYGYTF. CDR3 in DNA: TGTGCCAGCAGCCCTACGGGCAGGGTATATGGCTACACCTTC. This chain connects TRBV5-6 to TRBJ1-2; D is perhaps TRBD1 (5 bases). V was trimmed by 4 bases and J by 5 bases, leaving 15 bases between them. Germline V CDR1 and CDR2: SGHDT, YYEEEE. The CDR3 is made up of 14 amino acids.

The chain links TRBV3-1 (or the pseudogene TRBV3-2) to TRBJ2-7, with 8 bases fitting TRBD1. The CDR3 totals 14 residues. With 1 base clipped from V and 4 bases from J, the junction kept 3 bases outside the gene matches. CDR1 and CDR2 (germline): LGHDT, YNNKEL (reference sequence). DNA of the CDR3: TGTGCCAGCAGCCAAGGACAGGGGCCATACGAGCAGTACTTC. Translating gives CASSQGQGPYEQYF.

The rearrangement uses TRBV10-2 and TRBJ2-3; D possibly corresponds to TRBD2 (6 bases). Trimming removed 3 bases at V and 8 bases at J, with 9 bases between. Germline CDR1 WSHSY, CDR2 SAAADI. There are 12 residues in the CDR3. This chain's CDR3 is CASSERESTQYF. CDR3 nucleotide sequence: TGCGCCAGCAGTGAACGGGAGTCTACGCAGTATTTT.

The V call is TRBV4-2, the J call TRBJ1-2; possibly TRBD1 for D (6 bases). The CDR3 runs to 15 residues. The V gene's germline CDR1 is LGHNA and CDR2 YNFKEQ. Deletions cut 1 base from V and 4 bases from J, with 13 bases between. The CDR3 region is CASSQGGQGGYGYTF. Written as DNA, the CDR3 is TGTGCCAGCAGCCAAGGGGGGCAGGGAGGCTATGGCTACACCTTC.

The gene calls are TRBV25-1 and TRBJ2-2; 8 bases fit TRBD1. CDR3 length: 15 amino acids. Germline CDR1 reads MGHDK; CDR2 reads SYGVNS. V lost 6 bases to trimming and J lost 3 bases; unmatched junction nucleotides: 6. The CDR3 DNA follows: TGTGCCAGCAGAGCAGGGGGCAGAGACACCGGGGAGCTGTTTTTT. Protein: CASRAGGRDTGELFF.

The DNA for the CDR3 is TGTGCCAGCACCCGACTAGCGGGAGCGTACAATGAGCAGTTCTTC. Protein sequence: CASTRLAGAYNEQFF. The chain combines TRBV27 with TRBJ2-1; TRBD2 agrees at 12 bases. This CDR3 is 15 amino acids long. The V gene's germline CDR1 is MNHEY and CDR2 SMNVEV (reference sequence). V trimming: 7 bases; J trimming: 4 bases; junction bases outside the gene matches: 5.

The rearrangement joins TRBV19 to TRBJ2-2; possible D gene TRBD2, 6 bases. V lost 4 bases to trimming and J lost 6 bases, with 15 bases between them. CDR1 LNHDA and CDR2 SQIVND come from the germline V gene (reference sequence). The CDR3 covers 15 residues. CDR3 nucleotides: TGTGCCAGTAGTACTCAGGGACTTGAACCCGGGGAGCTGTTTTTT. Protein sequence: CASSTQGLEPGELFF.

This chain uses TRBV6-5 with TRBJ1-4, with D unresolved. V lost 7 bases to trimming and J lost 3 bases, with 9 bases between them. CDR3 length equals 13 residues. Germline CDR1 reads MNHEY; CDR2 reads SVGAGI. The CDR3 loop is CASKRVPNEKLFF. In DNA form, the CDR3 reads TGTGCCAGCAAGAGGGTGCCTAATGAAAAACTGTTTTTT.

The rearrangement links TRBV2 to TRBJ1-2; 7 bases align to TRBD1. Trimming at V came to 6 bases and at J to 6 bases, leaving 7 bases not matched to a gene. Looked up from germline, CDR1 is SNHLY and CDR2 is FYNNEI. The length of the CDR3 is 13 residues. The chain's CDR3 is CASSIYRGDGYTF. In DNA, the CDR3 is TGTGCCAGCAGCATTTACAGGGGTGATGGCTACACCTTC.

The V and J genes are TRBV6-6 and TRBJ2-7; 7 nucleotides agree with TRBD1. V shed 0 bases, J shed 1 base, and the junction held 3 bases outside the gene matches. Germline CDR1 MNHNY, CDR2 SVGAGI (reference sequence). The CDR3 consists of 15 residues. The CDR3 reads CASSYSGQYSYEQYF. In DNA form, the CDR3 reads TGTGCCAGCAGTTACTCGGGACAGTATTCCTACGAGCAGTACTTC.

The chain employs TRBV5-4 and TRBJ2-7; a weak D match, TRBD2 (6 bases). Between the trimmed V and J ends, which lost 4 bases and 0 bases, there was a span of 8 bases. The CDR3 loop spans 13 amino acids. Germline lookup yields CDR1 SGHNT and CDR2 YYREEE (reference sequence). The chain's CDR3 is CASSGTFSYEQYF. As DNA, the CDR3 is TGTGCCAGCAGCGGGACTTTCTCCTACGAGCAGTACTTC.

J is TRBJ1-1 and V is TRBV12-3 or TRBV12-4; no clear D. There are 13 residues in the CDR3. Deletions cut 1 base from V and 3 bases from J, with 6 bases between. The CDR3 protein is CASSLDWDTEAFF. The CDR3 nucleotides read TGTGCCAGCAGTTTAGATTGGGACACTGAAGCTTTCTTT.

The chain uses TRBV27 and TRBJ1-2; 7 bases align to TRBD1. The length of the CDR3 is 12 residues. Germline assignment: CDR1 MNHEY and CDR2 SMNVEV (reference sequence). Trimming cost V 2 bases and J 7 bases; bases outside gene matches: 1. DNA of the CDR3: TGTGCCAGCAGTTTAAGGGGGCGTGGCTACACCTTC. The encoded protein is CASSLRGRGYTF.

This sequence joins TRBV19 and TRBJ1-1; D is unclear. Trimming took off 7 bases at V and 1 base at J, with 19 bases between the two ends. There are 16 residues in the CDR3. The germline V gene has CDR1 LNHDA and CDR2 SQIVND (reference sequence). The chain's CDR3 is CASNVAVGSGNTEAFF. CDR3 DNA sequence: TGTGCCAGTAACGTAGCAGTGGGATCAGGGAACACTGAAGCTTTCTTT.

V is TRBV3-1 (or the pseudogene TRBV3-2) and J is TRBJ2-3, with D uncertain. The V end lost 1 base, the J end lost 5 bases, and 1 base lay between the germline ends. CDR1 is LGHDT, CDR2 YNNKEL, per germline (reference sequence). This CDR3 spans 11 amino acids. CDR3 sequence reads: CASSQVDTQYF. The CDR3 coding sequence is TGTGCCAGCAGCCAAGTAGATACGCAGTATTTT.

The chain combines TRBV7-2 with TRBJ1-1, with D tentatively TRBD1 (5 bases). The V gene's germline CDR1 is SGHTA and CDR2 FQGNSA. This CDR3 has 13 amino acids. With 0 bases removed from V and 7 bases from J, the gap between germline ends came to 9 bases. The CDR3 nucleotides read TGTGCCAGCAGCTTAGCACAGGAAGATGAAGCTTTCTTT. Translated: CASSLAQEDEAFF.

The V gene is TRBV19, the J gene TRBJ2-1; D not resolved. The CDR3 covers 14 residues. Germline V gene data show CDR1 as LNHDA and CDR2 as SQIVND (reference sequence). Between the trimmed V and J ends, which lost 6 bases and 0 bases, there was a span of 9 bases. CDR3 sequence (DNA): TGTGCCAGTAGCACCGGTAGCTCCTACAATGAGCAGTTCTTC. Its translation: CASSTGSSYNEQFF.

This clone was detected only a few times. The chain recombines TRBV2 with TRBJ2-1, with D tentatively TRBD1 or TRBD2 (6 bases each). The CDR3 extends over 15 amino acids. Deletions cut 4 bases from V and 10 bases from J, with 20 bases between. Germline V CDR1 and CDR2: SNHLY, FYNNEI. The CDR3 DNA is TGTGCCAGCAGTGGGGGGGCTTCTACGGGCAGGGAGCAGTTCTTC. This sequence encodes CASSGGASTGREQFF. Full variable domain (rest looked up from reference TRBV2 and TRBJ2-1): EPEVTQTPSHQVTQMGQEVILRCVPISNHLYFYWYRQILGQKVEFLVSFYNNEISEKSEIFDDQFSVERPDGSNFTLKIRSTKLEDSAMYFCASSGGASTGREQFFGPGTRLTVL.

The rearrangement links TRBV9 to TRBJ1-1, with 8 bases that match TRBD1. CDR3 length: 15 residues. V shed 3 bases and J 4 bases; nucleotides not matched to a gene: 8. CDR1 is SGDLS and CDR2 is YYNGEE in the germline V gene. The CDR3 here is CASSAENTGGTEAFF. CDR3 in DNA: TGTGCCAGCAGCGCAGAGAATACAGGGGGCACTGAAGCTTTCTTT. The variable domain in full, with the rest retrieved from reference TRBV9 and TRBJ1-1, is DSGVTQTPKHLITATGQRVTLRCSPRSGDLSVYWYQQSLDQGLQFLIQYYNGEERAKGNILERFSAQQFPDLHSELNLSSLELGDSALYFCASSAENTGGTEAFFGQGTRLTVV.

The CDR3 here is CAWYSPGAYGYTF. CDR3 sequence (DNA): TGTGCCTGGTATTCTCCCGGCGCCTATGGCTACACCTTC. The gene calls are TRBV30 and TRBJ1-2; D gene uncertain. Germline V gives CDR1 GTSNPN, CDR2 SVGIG (reference sequence). V was cut by 5 bases and J by 4 bases, with 14 bases left in between. CDR3 length: 13 residues.

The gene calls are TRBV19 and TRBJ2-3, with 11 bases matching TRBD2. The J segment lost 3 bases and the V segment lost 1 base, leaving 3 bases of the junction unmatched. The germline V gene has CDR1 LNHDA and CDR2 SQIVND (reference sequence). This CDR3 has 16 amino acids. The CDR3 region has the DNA TGTGCCAGTAGTATAGGACTAGCGGGAAGAACAGATACGCAGTATTTT. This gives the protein CASSIGLAGRTDTQYF.

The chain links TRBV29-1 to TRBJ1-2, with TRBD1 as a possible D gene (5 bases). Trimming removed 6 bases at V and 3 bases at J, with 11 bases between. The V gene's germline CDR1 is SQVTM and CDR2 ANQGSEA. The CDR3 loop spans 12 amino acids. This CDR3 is CSVARDDYGYTF. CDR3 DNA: TGCAGCGTCGCACGGGACGACTATGGCTACACCTTC.

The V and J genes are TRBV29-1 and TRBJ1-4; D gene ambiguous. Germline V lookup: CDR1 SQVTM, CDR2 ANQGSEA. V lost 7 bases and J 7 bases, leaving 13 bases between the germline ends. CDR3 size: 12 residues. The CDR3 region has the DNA TGCAGCGGGGTCTGGGCCCCTGAAAAACTGTTTTTT. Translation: CSGVWAPEKLFF. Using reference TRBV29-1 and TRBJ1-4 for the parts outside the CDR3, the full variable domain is SAVISQKPSRDICQRGTSLTIQCQVDSQVTMMFWYRQQPGQSLTLIATANQGSEATYESGFVIDKFPISRPNLTFSTLTVSNMSPEDSSIYLCSGVWAPEKLFFGSGTQLSVL.

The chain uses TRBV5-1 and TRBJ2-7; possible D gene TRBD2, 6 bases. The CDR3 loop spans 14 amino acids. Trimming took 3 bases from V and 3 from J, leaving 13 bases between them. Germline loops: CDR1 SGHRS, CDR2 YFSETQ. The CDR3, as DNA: TGCGCCAGCAGCTCCTGGGCCGGGGGCTACGAGCAGTACTTC. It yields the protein CASSSWAGGYEQYF.

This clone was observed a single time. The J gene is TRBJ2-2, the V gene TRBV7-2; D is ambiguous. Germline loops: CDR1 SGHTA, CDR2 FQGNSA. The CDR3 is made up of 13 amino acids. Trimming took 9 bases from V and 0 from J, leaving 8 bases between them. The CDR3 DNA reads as TGTGCCAGAGGGCATACGAACACCGGGGAGCTGTTTTTT. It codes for CARGHTNTGELFF.